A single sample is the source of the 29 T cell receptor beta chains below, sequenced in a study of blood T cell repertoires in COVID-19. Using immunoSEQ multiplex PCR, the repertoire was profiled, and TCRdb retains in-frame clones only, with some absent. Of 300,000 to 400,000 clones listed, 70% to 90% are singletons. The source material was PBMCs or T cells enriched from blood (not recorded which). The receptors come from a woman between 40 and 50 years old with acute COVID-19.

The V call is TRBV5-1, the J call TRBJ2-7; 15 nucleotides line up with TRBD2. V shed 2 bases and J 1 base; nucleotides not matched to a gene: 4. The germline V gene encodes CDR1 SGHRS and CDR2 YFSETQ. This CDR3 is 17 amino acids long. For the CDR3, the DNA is TGCGCCAGCAGCTTCGGGACTAGCGGGAGGCCTTCCTACGAGCAGTACTTC. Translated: CASSFGTSGRPSYEQYF.

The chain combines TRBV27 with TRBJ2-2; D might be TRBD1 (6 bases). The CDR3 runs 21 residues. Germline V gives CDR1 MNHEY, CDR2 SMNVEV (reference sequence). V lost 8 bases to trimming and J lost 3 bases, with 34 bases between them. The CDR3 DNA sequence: TGTGCCAGCCTACCGTCTTTGTTCTGGACAGTGAGGGGTCATCACACCGGGGAGCTGTTTTTT. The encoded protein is CASLPSLFWTVRGHHTGELFF.

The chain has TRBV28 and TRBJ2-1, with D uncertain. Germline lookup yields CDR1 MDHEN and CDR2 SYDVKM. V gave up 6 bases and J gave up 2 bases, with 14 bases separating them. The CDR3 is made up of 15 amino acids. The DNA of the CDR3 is TGTGCCAGCAGATTCTACTCTACCCCCTACAATGAGCAGTTCTTC. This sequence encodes CASRFYSTPYNEQFF.

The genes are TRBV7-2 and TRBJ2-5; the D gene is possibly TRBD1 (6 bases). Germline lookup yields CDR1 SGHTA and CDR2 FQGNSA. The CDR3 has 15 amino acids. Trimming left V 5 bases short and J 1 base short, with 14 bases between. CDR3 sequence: CASSPRAGVQETQYF. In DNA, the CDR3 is TGTGCCAGCAGCCCCAGGGCAGGGGTCCAAGAGACCCAGTACTTC.

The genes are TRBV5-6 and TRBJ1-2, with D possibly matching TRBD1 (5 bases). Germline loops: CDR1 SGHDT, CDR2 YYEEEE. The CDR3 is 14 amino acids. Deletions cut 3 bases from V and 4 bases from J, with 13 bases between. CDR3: CASSSGTEVYGYTF. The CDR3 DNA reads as TGTGCCAGCAGCTCCGGGACTGAAGTCTATGGCTACACCTTC.

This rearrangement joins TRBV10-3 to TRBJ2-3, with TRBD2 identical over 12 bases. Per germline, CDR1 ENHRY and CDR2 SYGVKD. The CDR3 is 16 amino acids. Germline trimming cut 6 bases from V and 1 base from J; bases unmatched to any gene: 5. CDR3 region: CAISLLAGGRTDTQYF. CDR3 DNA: TGTGCCATCAGCCTACTAGCGGGGGGCCGCACAGATACGCAGTATTTT.

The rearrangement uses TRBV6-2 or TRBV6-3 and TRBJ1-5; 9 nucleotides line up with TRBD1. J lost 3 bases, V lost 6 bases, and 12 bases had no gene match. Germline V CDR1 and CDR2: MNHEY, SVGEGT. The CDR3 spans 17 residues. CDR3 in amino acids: CASSAPTGTGYNQPQHF. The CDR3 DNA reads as TGTGCCAGCAGCGCTCCGACCGGGACAGGGTACAATCAGCCCCAGCATTTT.

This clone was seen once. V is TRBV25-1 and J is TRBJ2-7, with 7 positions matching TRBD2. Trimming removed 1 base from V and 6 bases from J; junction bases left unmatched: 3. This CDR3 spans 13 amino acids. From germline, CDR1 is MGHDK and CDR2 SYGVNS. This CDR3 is CASSEWEGLEQYF. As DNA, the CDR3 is TGTGCCAGCAGTGAATGGGAGGGTCTCGAGCAGTACTTC.

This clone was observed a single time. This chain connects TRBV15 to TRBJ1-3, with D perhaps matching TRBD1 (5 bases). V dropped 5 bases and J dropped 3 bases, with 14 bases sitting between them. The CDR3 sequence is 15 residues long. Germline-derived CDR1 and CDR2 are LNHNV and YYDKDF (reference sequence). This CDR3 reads CATSRGGSFGNTIYF. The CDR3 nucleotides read TGTGCCACCAGCCGGGGGGGGAGTTTTGGAAACACCATATATTTT.

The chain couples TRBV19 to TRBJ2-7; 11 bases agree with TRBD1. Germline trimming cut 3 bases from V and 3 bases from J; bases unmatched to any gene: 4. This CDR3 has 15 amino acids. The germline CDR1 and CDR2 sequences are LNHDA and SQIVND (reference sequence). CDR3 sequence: CASSIGGTGGYEQYF. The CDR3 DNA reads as TGTGCCAGTAGTATTGGGGGGACAGGGGGCTACGAGCAGTACTTC.

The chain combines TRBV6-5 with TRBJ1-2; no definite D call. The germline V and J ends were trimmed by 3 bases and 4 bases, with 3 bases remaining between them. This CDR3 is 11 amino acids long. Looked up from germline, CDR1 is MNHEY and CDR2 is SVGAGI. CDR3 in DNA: TGTGCCAGCAGTTATATCTATGGCTACACCTTC. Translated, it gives CASSYIYGYTF.

The CDR3 nucleotides read TGTGCCAGCAGCCAAGCCAGACTAGCGGGGGGAGACGAGCAGTACTTC. This gives the protein CASSQARLAGGDEQYF. This chain uses TRBV4-2 with TRBJ2-7; 13 nucleotides match TRBD2. The J segment lost 5 bases and the V segment lost 1 base, leaving 5 bases of the junction unmatched. Germline V gene data show CDR1 as LGHNA and CDR2 as YNFKEQ. This CDR3 comprises 16 residues.

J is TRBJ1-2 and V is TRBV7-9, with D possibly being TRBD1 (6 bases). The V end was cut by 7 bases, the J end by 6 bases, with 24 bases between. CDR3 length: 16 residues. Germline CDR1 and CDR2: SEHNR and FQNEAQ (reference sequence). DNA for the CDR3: TGTGCCAGCACCCAAGTCTTACGGACAGCTGGGAATGGCTACACCTTC. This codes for CASTQVLRTAGNGYTF. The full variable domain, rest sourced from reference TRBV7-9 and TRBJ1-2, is DTGVSQNPRHKITKRGQNVTFRCDPISEHNRLYWYRQTLGQGPEFLTYFQNEAQLEKSRLLSDRFSAERPKGSFSTLEIQRTEQGDSAMYLCASTQVLRTAGNGYTFGSGTRLTVV.

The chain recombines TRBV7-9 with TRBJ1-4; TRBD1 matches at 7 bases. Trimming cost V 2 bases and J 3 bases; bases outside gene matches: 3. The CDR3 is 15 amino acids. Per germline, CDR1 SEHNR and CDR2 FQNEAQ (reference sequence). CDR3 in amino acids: CASSLLGQSNEKLFF. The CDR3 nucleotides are TGTGCCAGCAGCTTATTGGGACAGTCTAATGAAAAACTGTTTTTT.

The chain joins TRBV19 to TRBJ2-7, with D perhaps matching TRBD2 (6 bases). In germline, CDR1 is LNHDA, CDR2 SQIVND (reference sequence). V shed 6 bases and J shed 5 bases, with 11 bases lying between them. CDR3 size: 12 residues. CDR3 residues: CASRDYPNEQYF. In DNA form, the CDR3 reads TGTGCCAGTAGGGACTACCCAAACGAGCAGTACTTC.

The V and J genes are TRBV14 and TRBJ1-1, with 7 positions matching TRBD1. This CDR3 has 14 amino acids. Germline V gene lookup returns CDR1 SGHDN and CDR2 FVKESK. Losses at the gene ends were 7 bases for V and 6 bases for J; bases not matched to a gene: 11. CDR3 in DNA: TGTGCCAGCAAGCCCACCGGCAGGGGGGCTGAAGCTTTCTTT. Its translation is CASKPTGRGAEAFF.

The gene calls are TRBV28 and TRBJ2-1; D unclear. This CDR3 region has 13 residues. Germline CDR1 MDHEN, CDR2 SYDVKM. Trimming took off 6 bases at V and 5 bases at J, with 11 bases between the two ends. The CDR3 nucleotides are TGTGCCAGCAGCAACCGACAAAACAATGAGCAGTTCTTC. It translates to CASSNRQNNEQFF.

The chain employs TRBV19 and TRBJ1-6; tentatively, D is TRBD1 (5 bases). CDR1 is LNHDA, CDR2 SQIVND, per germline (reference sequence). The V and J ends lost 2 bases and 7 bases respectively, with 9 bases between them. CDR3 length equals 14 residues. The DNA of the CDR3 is TGTGCCAGTAGTATATCAGACAGAAATTCACCCCTCCACTTT. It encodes CASSISDRNSPLHF.

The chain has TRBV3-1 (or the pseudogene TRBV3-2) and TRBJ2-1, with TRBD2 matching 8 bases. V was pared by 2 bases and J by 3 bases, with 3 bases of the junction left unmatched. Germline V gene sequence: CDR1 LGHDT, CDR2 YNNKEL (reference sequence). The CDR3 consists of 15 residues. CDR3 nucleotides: TGTGCCAGCAGCCAAAGAACTAGCGGCTACAATGAGCAGTTCTTC. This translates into CASSQRTSGYNEQFF.

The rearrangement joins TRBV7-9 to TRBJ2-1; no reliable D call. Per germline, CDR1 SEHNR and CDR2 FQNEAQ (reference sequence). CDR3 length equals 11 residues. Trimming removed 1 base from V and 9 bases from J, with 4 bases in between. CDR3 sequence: CASSLESEQFF. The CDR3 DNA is TGTGCCAGCAGCTTAGAGAGTGAGCAGTTCTTC.

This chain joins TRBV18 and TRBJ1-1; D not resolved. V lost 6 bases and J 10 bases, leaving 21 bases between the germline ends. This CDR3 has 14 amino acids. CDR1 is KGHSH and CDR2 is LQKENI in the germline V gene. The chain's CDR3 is CASSDGLQRPGAFF. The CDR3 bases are TGTGCCAGCTCCGACGGATTACAGCGGCCTGGAGCTTTCTTT.

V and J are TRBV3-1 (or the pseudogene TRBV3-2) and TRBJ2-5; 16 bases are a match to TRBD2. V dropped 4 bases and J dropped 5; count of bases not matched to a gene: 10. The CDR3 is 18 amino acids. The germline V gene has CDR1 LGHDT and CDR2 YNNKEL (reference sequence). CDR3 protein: CASSRGLAGGVFSETQYF. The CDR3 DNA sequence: TGTGCCAGCAGCCGGGGACTAGCGGGGGGGGTTTTTTCGGAGACCCAGTACTTC.

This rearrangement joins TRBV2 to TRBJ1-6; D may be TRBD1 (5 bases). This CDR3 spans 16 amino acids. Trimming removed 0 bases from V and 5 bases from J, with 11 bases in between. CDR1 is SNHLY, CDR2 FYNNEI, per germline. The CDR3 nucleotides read TGTGCCAGCAGTGAAGCAATCAAGGGGAATAATTCACCCCTCCACTTT. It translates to CASSEAIKGNNSPLHF.

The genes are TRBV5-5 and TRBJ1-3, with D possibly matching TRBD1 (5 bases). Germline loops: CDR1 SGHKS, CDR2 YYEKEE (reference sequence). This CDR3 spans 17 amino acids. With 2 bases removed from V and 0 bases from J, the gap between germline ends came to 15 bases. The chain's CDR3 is CASSFSGVVLSGNTIYF. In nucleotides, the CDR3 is TGTGCCAGCAGCTTTTCGGGGGTTGTCCTCTCTGGAAACACCATATATTTT.

CDR3 region: CASSFAAASPLHF. The CDR3 DNA sequence: TGTGCCAGCAGTTTCGCGGCGGCTTCACCCCTCCACTTT. The rearrangement uses TRBV27 and TRBJ1-6, with D unclear. V dropped 3 bases and J dropped 9 bases, with 9 bases sitting between them. Germline V lookup: CDR1 MNHEY, CDR2 SMNVEV (reference sequence). The CDR3 sequence is 13 residues long.

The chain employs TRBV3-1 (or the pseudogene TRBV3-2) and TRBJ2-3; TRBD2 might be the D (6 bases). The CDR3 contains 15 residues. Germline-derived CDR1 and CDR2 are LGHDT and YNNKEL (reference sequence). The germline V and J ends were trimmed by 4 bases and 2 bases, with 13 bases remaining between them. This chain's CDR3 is CASSPQGLYTDTQYF. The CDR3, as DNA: TGTGCCAGCAGCCCCCAGGGACTCTACACAGATACGCAGTATTTT.

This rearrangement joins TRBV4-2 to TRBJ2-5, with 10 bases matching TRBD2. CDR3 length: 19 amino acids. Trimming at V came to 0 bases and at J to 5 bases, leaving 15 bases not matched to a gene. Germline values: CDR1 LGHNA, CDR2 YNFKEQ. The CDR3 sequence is CASSQDHPVVAGGWETQYF. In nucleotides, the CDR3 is TGTGCCAGCAGCCAAGATCATCCGGTAGTAGCGGGAGGCTGGGAGACCCAGTACTTC.

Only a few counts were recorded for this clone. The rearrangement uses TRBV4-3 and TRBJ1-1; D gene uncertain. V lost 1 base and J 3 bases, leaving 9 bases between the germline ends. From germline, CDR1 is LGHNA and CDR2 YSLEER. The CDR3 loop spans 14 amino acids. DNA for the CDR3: TGCGCCAGCAGCCAAGGAAACAGCTACACTGAAGCTTTCTTT. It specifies CASSQGNSYTEAFF.

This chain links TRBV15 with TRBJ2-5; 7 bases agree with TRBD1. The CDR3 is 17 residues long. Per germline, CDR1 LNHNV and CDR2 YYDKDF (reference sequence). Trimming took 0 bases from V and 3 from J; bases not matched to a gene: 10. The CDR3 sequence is CATSREKKTGVKETQYF. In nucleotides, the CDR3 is TGTGCCACCAGCAGAGAGAAAAAAACAGGGGTCAAAGAGACCCAGTACTTC.